The present T cell receptor beta chain was sequenced within a study of shared clonotypes between healthy human individuals. Study-wide context: Ranging from 18 to 49 in age, donors were a couple of women and three men.

A CD45RA+ naive subset and a CD45RA-negative memory subset were split from CD4+ cells. General study results and limits: Memory subsets had estimated richness that was generally smaller than that of naive subsets. An effect of sequencing depth on clonotype sharing among donors was expected.

CDR3 length equals 15 residues. V lost 5 bases and J lost 3, with 16 bases in between. Germline V gene sequence: CDR1 SQVTM, CDR2 ANQGSEA. Concerning this clone: The antigen remains undetermined.

Profiling relied on immunoSEQ multiplex PCR, and the TCRdb table lists in-frame clones only, not all of them. The data show 2 million to 2.5 million clones, approximately 90% seen once. Sequenced input: naive CD4+ T cells from PBMCs. The subset denotes: CD45RA+ positively selected. The clonotype was recovered from a man aged 18 to 30 in good health. Some clones in this sample may be carry-over from other donors' samples. The chain links TRBV29-1 to TRBJ2-2; D might be TRBD1 or TRBD2, each matching 5 bases. CDR3 nucleotide sequence: TGCAGCGTTCGCAGGCTATTGGGGGACACCGGGGAGCTGTTTTTT. Translating gives CSVRRLLGDTGELFF.